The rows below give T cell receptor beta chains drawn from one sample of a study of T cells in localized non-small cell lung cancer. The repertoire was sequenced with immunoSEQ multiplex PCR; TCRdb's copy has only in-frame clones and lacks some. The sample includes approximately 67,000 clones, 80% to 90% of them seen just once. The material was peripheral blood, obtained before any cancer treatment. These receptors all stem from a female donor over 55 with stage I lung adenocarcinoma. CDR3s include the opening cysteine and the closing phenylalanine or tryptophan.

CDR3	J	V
CASSELRQVDNQPQHF	TRBJ1-5	TRBV6-4
CASSVVPGAGGELFF	TRBJ2-2	TRBV9
CASSSRATGNTIYF	TRBJ1-3	TRBV7-8
CSVHNEKLFF	TRBJ1-4	TRBV29-1
CASSMVGGGSQETQYF	TRBJ2-5	TRBV19
CASSPRGANEQFF	TRBJ2-1	TRBV6-1
CASTLWSNYGYTF	TRBJ1-2	TRBV19
CASSLGQQGGTSEQYF	TRBJ2-7	TRBV5-1
CASSIDFQTGGDLDGYTF	TRBJ1-2	TRBV19
CASSSLRQKMNTEAFF	TRBJ1-1	TRBV5-6
CASSVGTALSSGANVLTF	TRBJ2-6	TRBV9
CATMGTGYIPEGYTF	TRBJ1-2	TRBV6-1
CASRPDRGDYNEQFF	TRBJ2-1	TRBV11-2
CASSDGQGGNTEAFF	TRBJ1-1	TRBV2
CASSQTGVRQPQHF	TRBJ1-5	TRBV27
CASSQARGGAAEAFF	TRBJ1-1	TRBV14
CASSLSEGGDTQYF	TRBJ2-3	TRBV5-1
CASSHRQGASRVNTEAFF	TRBJ1-1	TRBV14
CASSPIRGMNTEAFF	TRBJ1-1	TRBV11-3
CASSSSMVGTSTDTQYF	TRBJ2-3	TRBV5-1
CASSPLMPTSSSEQFF	TRBJ2-1	TRBV5-1
CASRTPNTEAFF	TRBJ1-1	TRBV6-6
CASTSGAIYEQYF	TRBJ2-7	TRBV6-6
CASSPDRGGNQPQHF	TRBJ1-5	TRBV18
CASSSQPGVYNEQFF	TRBJ2-1	TRBV5-1
CASSGQNNEKLFF	TRBJ1-4	TRBV27
CAGPSREGEQFF	TRBJ2-1	TRBV7-9
CARTGGFGNIQYF	TRBJ2-4	TRBV10-1
CASRRLGQPTGAIAKNIQYF	TRBJ2-4	TRBV5-1
CASSIQGVSGANVLTF	TRBJ2-6	TRBV19
CASSLGGPGSGNEQFF	TRBJ2-1	TRBV11-3
CASSLGIGGTGSYEQYF	TRBJ2-7	TRBV5-1
CASTRTGGYEQYF	TRBJ2-7	TRBV2
CASSPRGEVAFF	TRBJ1-1	TRBV18
CASSPTFGETQYF	TRBJ2-5	TRBV28
CASSFGITGTYEQYF	TRBJ2-7	TRBV27
CASSYAEGQPQHF	TRBJ1-5	TRBV5-1
CASSMGRSVNSPLHF	TRBJ1-6	TRBV19
CASSVTLPGDTQYF	TRBJ2-3	TRBV6-1
CASSSQATGPNQPQHF	TRBJ1-5	TRBV28
CASSRPGQGLGGYTF	TRBJ1-2	TRBV27
CASSEYGNEKLFF	TRBJ1-4	TRBV27
CASTRVGLGNTEAFF	TRBJ1-1	TRBV9
CASSRDRDTEAFF	TRBJ1-1	TRBV19
CASSLVGARTGELFF	TRBJ2-2	TRBV5-1
CASSEARDVQYEQYF	TRBJ2-7	TRBV2
CASSLASGKNEQFF	TRBJ2-1	TRBV5-1
CASSLEPGGLSTDTQYF	TRBJ2-3	TRBV7-2
CASGPKPQTGANTEAFF	TRBJ1-1	TRBV12-5
CATKTAGTGYGYTF	TRBJ1-2	TRBV27
CASSPPGTPMNYGYTF	TRBJ1-2	TRBV19
CASSLAIAAQETQYF	TRBJ2-5	TRBV7-8
CASSVTGDGYTF	TRBJ1-2	TRBV2
CASSLARAGAVETQYF	TRBJ2-5	TRBV5-1
CASSRGSGGTSSSYEQYF	TRBJ2-7	TRBV19
CARNYDSYEQYF	TRBJ2-7	TRBV6-7
CASSEGTEGNIQYF	TRBJ2-4	TRBV5-1
CASTFGGGEQFF	TRBJ2-1	TRBV5-1
CASSPRGPNTEAFF	TRBJ1-1	TRBV6-5
CASSIVQGGRNQPQHF	TRBJ1-5	TRBV19